The 6 T cell receptor beta chains below all came from one sample that was sequenced in a study of molecular identifiers for immune sequencing clone quantification. MiXCR, applied by TCRdb to the PCR reads, yields one record per CDR3 protein. The sample holds more than 550,000 distinct CDR3 sequences; about 25% are singletons and the top ten take about 0.84%. The sequenced material came from naive CD8+ T cells from blood, with Jurkat cell RNA spiked in. This sample's subset: FACS-sorted CD8+CD4-CCR7+CD45RA+ naive T cells. These receptors came from a human donor in good health. Some libraries in this study had Jurkat cell RNA spiked in.

This clonotype turned up a few times. The CDR3 loop is CASSAQVPQGEGASTDTQYF. For the CDR3, the DNA is TGTGCCAGCAGCGCCCAAGTCCCCCAAGGAGAGGGAGCCAGCACAGATACGCAGTATTTT. The rearrangement links TRBV21-1 to TRBJ2-3; the table's D call, TRBD2, has no DNA check behind it. TRBV21-1 constitutes a pseudogene. The CDR3 has 20 amino acids.

The genes are TRBV24-1 and TRBJ2-5; D may match TRBD1 or TRBD2 (5 bases each). This CDR3 has 12 residues. CDR1 is KGHDR and CDR2 is SFDVKD in the germline V gene. Trimming stripped 8 bases from V and 3 bases from J, with 9 bases between. The chain's CDR3 is CATMGDEETQYF. In nucleotides, the CDR3 is TGTGCCACCATGGGGGATGAAGAGACCCAGTACTTC.

There are a few counts of this clonotype. The chain is built from TRBV20-1 and TRBJ2-3; TRBD2 agrees at 7 bases. V trimming: 1 base; J trimming: 2 bases; junction bases outside the gene matches: 15. CDR1 is DFQATT, CDR2 SNEGSKA, per germline (reference sequence). This CDR3 is built from 18 residues. CDR3 region: CSARGFASGPRPTDTQYF. CDR3 in DNA: TGCAGTGCTAGAGGCTTCGCTAGCGGACCACGACCCACAGATACGCAGTATTTT.

The V gene is TRBV12-5, the J gene TRBJ2-1, with a tentative D call TRBD1 (5 bases). CDR1 is LGHNT and CDR2 is FRNRAP in the germline V gene. The length of the CDR3 is 16 residues. Trimming shortened V by 6 bases and J by 0 bases, and 15 bases separated the two germline ends. In DNA, the CDR3 is TGTGCTAGTGGCCCCTCAGGGTTCAGCTCCTACAATGAGCAGTTCTTC. It is translated as CASGPSGFSSYNEQFF.

As concerns this clonotype: This may stem from a read error, because a much larger clone lies one nucleotide away. This sequence joins TRBV20-1 and TRBJ2-7, with a possible D match to TRBD2 (7 bases). The germline gives CDR1 DFQATT, CDR2 SNEGSKA (reference sequence). The CDR3 length is 17 residues. The CDR3 bases are TGCAGTGCTAAAGGGGGGACTATGAGTCGCTCGTCCTACGGGCAGTACTTC. Translating it yields CSAKGGTMSRSSYGQYF.

This sequence joins TRBV5-1 and TRBJ1-2, with D possibly TRBD1 on 5 matching bases. V lost 2 bases, J lost 8 bases, and 13 bases lay in between. Germline V gene sequence: CDR1 SGHRS, CDR2 YFSETQ. The CDR3 is made up of 13 amino acids. The DNA for the CDR3 is TGCGCCAGCAGCTTAAGAGGGGTTGAAGGCTACACCTTC. Translating it yields CASSLRGVEGYTF.